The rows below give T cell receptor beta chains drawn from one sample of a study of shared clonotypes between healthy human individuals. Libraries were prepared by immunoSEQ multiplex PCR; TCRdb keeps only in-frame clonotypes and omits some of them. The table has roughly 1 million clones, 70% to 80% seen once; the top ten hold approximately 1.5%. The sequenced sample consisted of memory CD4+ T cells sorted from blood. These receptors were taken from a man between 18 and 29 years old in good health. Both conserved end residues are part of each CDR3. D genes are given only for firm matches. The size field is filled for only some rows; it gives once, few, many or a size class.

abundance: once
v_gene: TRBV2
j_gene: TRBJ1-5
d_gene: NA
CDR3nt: TGTGCCAGCAGTGATTCAGGCTCCTATAGCAATCAGCCCCAGCATTTT
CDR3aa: CASSDSGSYSNQPQHF

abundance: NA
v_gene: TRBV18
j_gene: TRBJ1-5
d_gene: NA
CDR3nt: TGTGCCAGCTCACCTACGACAGTCAATCAGCCCCAGCATTTT
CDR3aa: CASSPTTVNQPQHF

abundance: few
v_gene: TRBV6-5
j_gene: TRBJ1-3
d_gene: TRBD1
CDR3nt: TGTGCCAGCAGTTCCCAACAGGGGCCGTGGAACACCATATATTTT
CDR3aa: CASSSQQGPWNTIYF

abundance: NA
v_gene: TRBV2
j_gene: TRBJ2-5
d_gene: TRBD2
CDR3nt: TGTGCCAGCAGTCCCACTAGCGGGGGGGCGTCGGAGACCCAGTACTTC
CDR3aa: CASSPTSGGASETQYF

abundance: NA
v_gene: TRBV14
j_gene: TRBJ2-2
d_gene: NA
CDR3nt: TGTGCCAGCAGCCAAAATTCGGCCGGGGAGCTGTTTTTT
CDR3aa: CASSQNSAGELFF

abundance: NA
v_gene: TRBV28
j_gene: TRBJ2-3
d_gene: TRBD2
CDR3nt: TGTGCCAGCAGTTTAGGTGGACTAGCGGGGGCAGATACGCAGTATTTT
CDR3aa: CASSLGGLAGADTQYF

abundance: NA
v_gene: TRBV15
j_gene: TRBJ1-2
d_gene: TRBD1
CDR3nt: TGTGCCACCAGCATTAACAGGGGAGGTTATGGCTACACCTTC
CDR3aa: CATSINRGGYGYTF

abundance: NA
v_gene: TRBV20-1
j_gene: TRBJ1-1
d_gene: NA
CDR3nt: TGCAGTGGGAAAGGTTTCACTGAAGCTTTCTTT
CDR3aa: CSGKGFTEAFF

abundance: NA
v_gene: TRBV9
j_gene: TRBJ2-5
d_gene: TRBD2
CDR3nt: TGTGCCAGCAGCGCCCCGGGGGGGGAGACCCAGTACTTC
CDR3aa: CASSAPGGETQYF

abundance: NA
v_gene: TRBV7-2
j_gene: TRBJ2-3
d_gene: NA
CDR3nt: TGTGCCAGCAGCTTACCGGCCGCAGATACGCAGTATTTT
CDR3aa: CASSLPAADTQYF

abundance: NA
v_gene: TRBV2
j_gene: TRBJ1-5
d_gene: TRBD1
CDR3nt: TGTGCCAGCAGGGACTGGGACAGGGGTAGCAATCAGCCCCAGCATTTT
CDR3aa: CASRDWDRGSNQPQHF

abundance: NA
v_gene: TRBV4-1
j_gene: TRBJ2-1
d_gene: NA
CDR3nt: TGCGCCAGCAGAATACAGGGCGGCTCCTACAATGAGCAGTTCTTC
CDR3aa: CASRIQGGSYNEQFF

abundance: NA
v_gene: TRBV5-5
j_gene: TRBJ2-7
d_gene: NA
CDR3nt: TGTGCCAGCAGCCCGGGACGGGTGGTGTACGAGCAGTACTTC
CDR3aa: CASSPGRVVYEQYF

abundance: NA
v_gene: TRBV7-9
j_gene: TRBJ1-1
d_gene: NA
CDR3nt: TGTGCCAGCAGCTCAAACTCGGGGGAGCCCACTGAAGCTTTCTTT
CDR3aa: CASSSNSGEPTEAFF

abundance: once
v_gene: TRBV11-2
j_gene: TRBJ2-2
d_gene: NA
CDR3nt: TGTGCCAGCAGCTTAGTGGAAGGCGGGGAGCTGTTTTTT
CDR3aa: CASSLVEGGELFF

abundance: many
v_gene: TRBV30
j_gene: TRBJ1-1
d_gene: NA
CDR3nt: TGTGCCTGGAGTGGGGAGGGGAACACTGAAGCTTTCTTT
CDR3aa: CAWSGEGNTEAFF

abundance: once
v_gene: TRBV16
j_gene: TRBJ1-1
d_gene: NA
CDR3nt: TGTGCCAGCAGCGCAAACCGGGCCGGCACTGAAGCTTTCTTT
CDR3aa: CASSANRAGTEAFF

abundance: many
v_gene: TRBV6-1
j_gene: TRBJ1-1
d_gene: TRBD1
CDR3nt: TGTGCCAGCAGCTCCTCCGGGACAGCATTTAGAGCTTTCTTT
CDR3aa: CASSSSGTAFRAFF

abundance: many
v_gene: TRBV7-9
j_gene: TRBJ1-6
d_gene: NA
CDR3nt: TGTGCCAGCAGCAACGAAAAAGGGGGGGCGCCCCTCCACTTT
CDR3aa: CASSNEKGGAPLHF

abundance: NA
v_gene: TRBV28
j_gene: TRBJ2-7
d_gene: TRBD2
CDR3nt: TGTGCCAGCACCACCGGACTAGGCTCCTACGAGCAGTACTTC
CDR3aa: CASTTGLGSYEQYF

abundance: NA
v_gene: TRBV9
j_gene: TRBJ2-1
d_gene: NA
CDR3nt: TGTGCCAGCAGCGCCCCCGCCCTGAGTGAGCAGTTCTTC
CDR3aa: CASSAPALSEQFF

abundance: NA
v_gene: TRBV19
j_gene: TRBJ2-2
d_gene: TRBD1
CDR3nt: TGTGCCAGTGGGACAGGGGGTATTCCCGGGGAGCTGTTTTTT
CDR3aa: CASGTGGIPGELFF

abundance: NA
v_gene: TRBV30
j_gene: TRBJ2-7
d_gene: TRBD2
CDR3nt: TGTGCCTGGAGTGCAGGGACTAGCGGGAATTCCTACGAGCAGTACTTC
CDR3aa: CAWSAGTSGNSYEQYF

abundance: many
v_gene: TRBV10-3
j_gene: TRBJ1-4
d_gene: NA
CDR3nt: TGTGCCATCAGTGAGCTTGGGGGGCGCGGGGGTGAAAAACTGTTTTTT
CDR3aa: CAISELGGRGGEKLFF

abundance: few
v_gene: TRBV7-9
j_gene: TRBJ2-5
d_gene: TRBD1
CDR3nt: TGTGCCAGCAGCCAACAGGGGGCTGGAGAGACCCAGTACTTC
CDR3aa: CASSQQGAGETQYF

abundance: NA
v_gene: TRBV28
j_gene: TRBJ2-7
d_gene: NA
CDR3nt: TGTGCCAGCAGTCAAAGAGGTTCGGGACTCAGCTCCTACGAGCAGTACTTC
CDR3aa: CASSQRGSGLSSYEQYF

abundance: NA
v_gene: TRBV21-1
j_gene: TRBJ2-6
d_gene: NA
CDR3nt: TGTGCCAGCAGCAAAGAGAGACTCGGGACAGGGGTTTGTCTTAGGGCCAACGTCCTGACTTTC
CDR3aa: CASSKERLGTGVCLRANVLTF

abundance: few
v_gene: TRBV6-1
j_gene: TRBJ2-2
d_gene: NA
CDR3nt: TGTGCCAGCAGTTTGGACCAGAACACCGGGGAGCTGTTTTTT
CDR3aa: CASSLDQNTGELFF

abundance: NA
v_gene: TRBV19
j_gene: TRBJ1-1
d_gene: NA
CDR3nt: TGTGCCAGTAGTATAGGTATGAACACTGAAGCTTTCTTT
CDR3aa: CASSIGMNTEAFF

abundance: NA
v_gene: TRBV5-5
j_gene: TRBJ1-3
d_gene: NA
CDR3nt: TGTGCCAGCAGCCACCCGACCCGGGACAAGGCCACCTACTCTGGAAACACCATATATTTT
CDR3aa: CASSHPTRDKATYSGNTIYF

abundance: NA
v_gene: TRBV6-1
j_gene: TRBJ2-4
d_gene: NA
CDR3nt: TGTGCCAGCATAAGAACGGGGGACATTCAGTACTTC
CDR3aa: CASIRTGDIQYF

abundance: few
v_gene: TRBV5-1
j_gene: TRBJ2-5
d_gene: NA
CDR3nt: TGCGCCAGCAGCTTGGTAGCTAGAGGAGAGACCCAGTACTTC
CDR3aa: CASSLVARGETQYF

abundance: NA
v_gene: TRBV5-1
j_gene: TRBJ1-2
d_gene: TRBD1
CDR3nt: TGCGCCAGCAGCCCGACAGGGGAGGGAGGTGGCTACACCTTC
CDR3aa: CASSPTGEGGGYTF

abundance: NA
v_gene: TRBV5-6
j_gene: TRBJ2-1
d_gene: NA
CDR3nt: TGTGCCAGCAGCTTGCGACAGATCTCCTACAATGAGCAGTTCTTC
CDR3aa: CASSLRQISYNEQFF

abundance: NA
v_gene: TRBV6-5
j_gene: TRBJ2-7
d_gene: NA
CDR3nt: TGTGCCAGCAGTTACGGTTCAGGAACATCCTACGAGCAGTACTTC
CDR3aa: CASSYGSGTSYEQYF

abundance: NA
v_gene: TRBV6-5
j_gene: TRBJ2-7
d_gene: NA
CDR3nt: TGTGCCAGCAGGACCTCAGCCCCCGGATCTTACGAGCAGTACTTC
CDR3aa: CASRTSAPGSYEQYF

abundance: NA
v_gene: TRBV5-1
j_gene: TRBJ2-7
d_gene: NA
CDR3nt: TGCGCCAGCAGCTTGGATCTAGCGCTCAGCTCCTACGAGCAGTACTTC
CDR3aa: CASSLDLALSSYEQYF

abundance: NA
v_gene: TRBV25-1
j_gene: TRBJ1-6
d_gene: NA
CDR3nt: TGTGCCAGCAGTGATCGGATTAATTCACCCCTCCACTTT
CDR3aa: CASSDRINSPLHF

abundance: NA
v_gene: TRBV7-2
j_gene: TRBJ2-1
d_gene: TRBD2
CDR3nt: TGTGCCAGCACCTTCCGGACTAGCGGGAGTCGTAATGAGCAGTTCTTC
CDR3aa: CASTFRTSGSRNEQFF

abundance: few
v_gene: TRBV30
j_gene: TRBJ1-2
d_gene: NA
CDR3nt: TGTGCCTGGAGCCAAACTGGCTACACCTTC
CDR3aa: CAWSQTGYTF

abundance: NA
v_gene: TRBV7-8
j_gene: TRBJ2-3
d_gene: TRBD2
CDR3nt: TGTGCCAGCAGCGCACGGACTAGCGGGAGGGCCGGAGATACGCAGTATTTT
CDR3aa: CASSARTSGRAGDTQYF

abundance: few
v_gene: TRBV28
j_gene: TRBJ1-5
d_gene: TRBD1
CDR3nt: TGTGCCAGCAGTCCCGGGACAGCCCTGAGGAGCAATCAGCCCCAGCATTTT
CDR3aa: CASSPGTALRSNQPQHF

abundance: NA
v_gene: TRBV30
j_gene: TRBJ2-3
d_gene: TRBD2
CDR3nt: TGTGCCTGGAGGGTTAGCGGGAGGGCCAACCCGGGGGATACGCAGTATTTT
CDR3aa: CAWRVSGRANPGDTQYF

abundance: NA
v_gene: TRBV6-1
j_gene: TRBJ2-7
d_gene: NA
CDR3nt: TGTGCCAGCACGCATGCTGGGTTAGGTGAAGGCGAGCAGTACTTC
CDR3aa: CASTHAGLGEGEQYF

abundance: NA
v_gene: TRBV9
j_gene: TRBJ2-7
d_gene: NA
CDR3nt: TGTGCCAGCAGCGTTGACCCGGGACATACCAAGGGGTTGTACTTC
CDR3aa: CASSVDPGHTKGLYF

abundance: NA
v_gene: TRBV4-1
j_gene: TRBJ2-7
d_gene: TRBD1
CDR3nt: TGCGCCAGCAGCCAATCGACAGGGGCTCCCTACGAGCAGTACTTC
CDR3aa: CASSQSTGAPYEQYF

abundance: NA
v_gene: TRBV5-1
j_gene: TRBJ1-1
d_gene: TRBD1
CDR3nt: TGCGCCAGCAGCTTGGACAGGGGCTCACTTCATGCTTTCTTT
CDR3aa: CASSLDRGSLHAFF

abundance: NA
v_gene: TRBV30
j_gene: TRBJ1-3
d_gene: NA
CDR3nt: TGTGCCTGGAGTGAGTGGCAGGGGAAGGGTACCATATATTTT
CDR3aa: CAWSEWQGKGTIYF

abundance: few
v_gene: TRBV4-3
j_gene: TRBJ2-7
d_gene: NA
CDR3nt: TGCGCCAGCAGCCTCAGGTGGGCAAGCTCCTACGAGCAGTACTTC
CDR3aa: CASSLRWASSYEQYF

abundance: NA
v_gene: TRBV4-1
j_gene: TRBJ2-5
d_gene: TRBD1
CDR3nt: TGCGCCAGCAGCCTTCAACAGGGGTACCAAGAGACCCAGTACTTC
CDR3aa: CASSLQQGYQETQYF

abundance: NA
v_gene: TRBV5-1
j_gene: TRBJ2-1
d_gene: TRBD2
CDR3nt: TGCGCCAGCAGTTGGACTAGCGATGTTGAGCAGTTCTTC
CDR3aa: CASSWTSDVEQFF

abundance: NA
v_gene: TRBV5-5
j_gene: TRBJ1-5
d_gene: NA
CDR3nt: TGTGCCAGCAGCTTGGAGGCTAGCAATCAGCCCCAGCATTTT
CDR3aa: CASSLEASNQPQHF

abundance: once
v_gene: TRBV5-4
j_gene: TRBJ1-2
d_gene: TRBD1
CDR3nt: TGTGCCAGCAGCTCCTTTGGACAGGGGGCGCGTGGCTACACCTTC
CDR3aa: CASSSFGQGARGYTF

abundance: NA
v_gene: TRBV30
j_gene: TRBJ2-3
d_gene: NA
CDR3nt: TGTGCCTGGAGTGTAGGGGGGACATTTTCGGATACGCAGTATTTT
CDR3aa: CAWSVGGTFSDTQYF

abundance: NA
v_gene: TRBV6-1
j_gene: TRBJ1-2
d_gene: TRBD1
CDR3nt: TGTGCCAGCAGTGTCTCCGGGACAGGGAGGAATGGCTACACCTTC
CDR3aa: CASSVSGTGRNGYTF

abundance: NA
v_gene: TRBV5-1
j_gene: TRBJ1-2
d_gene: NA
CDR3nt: TGCGCCAGCAGCAACGGGACAACAGGAGGTGGCTACACCTTC
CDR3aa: CASSNGTTGGGYTF

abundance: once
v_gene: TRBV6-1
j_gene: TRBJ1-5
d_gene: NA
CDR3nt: TGTGCCAGCAGGGGGGGGTCGTTTAATCAGCCCCAGCATTTT
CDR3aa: CASRGGSFNQPQHF

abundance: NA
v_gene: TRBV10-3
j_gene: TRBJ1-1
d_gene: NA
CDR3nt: TGTGCCATCAGTGAGTCTTGGAACACTGAAGCTTTCTTT
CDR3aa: CAISESWNTEAFF